The 28 T cell receptor beta chains below come from one sample, sequenced in a study of blood T cells in healthy people across ages. With a J-beta primer mix and a sample-barcoded 5' primer, a second PCR ran 7 to 11 cycles. In TCRdb, the 5' RACE reads were re-called with MiXCR into one record per CDR3 protein. The repertoire holds 600,000 or so distinct CDR3 sequences, 25% to 30% seen once, with 15% to 18% in the top ten. Sequenced: blood. These receptors came from a woman aged 80 or older in good health.

The chain links TRBV29-1 to TRBJ1-3; D is undetermined. The germline V and J ends were trimmed by 3 bases and 4 bases, with 10 bases remaining between them. CDR3 size: 13 residues. CDR1 SQVTM and CDR2 ANQGSEA come from the germline V gene. The CDR3 sequence is CSVDNRGGNTIYF. The CDR3 nucleotides are TGCAGCGTTGACAATCGCGGGGGAAACACCATATATTTT.

This clonotype was seen ten or more times. This may arise from a read error, as a much more abundant clone is one base away. This chain joins TRBV7-6 and TRBJ2-5; 10 bases agree with TRBD2. This CDR3 is built from 16 residues. With 5 bases clipped from V and 11 bases from J, the junction kept 17 bases outside the gene matches. Germline lookup yields CDR1 SGHVS and CDR2 FNYEAQ. The CDR3 region has the DNA TGTGCCAGCAGCCCTGAGCGGGGGGGCAGACTTTTAGGGCAGTACTTC. Translating gives CASSPERGGRLLGQYF.

V and J are TRBV9 and TRBJ1-6, with D unresolved. The germline gives CDR1 SGDLS, CDR2 YYNGEE. Trimming cost V 6 bases and J 0 bases, with 13 bases left between them. CDR3 length: 16 residues. CDR3 nucleotide sequence: TGTGCCAGCACCGTTGGGTCAAGCTCCTATAATTCACCCCTCCACTTT. Its translation is CASTVGSSSYNSPLHF. Supplemented by reference TRBV9 and TRBJ1-6, the full variable domain reads DSGVTQTPKHLITATGQRVTLRCSPRSGDLSVYWYQQSLDQGLQFLIQYYNGEERAKGNILERFSAQQFPDLHSELNLSSLELGDSALYFCASTVGSSSYNSPLHFGNGTRLTVT.

This clonotype was counted many times. CDR3 loop: CSARDAGELFF. The CDR3 bases are TGCAGTGCTAGAGATGCCGGGGAGCTGTTTTTT. The chain is built from TRBV20-1 and TRBJ2-2; no clear D. Germline CDR1 reads DFQATT; CDR2 reads SNEGSKA (reference sequence). With 0 bases removed from V and 6 bases from J, the gap between germline ends came to 2 bases. This CDR3 region has 11 residues.

This clonotype has a count of ten or more. The chain links TRBV12-3 or TRBV12-4 to TRBJ1-1; D is uncertain. V dropped 6 bases and J dropped 1 base, with 15 bases sitting between them. The CDR3 has 15 residues. The CDR3 loop is CASSLETGSNTEAFF. CDR3 in DNA: TGTGCCAGCAGCCTCGAGACGGGTTCGAACACTGAAGCTTTCTTT.

The chain has TRBV7-2 and TRBJ1-1; TRBD1 is a possible D gene (5 bases). Trimming shortened V by 1 base and J by 11 bases, and 11 bases separated the two germline ends. Germline V gives CDR1 SGHTA, CDR2 FQGNSA. The CDR3 consists of 12 residues. The CDR3 reads CASSLVEGYAFF. DNA of the CDR3: TGTGCCAGCAGCTTAGTCGAGGGGTATGCTTTCTTT.

This chain joins TRBV27 and TRBJ2-2; 8 nucleotides agree with TRBD1. Germline CDR1 is MNHEY and CDR2 is SMNVEV (reference sequence). After removal of 5 bases from V and 1 base from J, the junction contained 9 bases not matched to a gene. There are 17 residues in the CDR3. The CDR3 region has the DNA TGTGCCAGCAGTCAATATGGGACAGGACTGAACACCGGGGAGCTGTTTTTT. Amino acid sequence: CASSQYGTGLNTGELFF.

The chain uses TRBV12-3 or TRBV12-4 and TRBJ1-5; no reliable D call. The CDR3 is 14 amino acids. Between the trimmed V and J ends, which lost 3 bases and 0 bases, there was a span of 6 bases. For the CDR3, the DNA is TGTGCCAGCAGTTTTTCAGATAGCAATCAGCCCCAGCATTTT. It encodes CASSFSDSNQPQHF.

This clonotype was recorded at least ten times. A junction end diverges from the germline sequence, so it may reflect a read error. The chain links TRBV5-1 to TRBJ1-1; D gene unclear. Germline CDR1 SGHRS, CDR2 YFSETQ. The CDR3 sequence is 14 residues long. Here the CDR3 reads CASSFSGGNTEAFF. CDR3 DNA sequence: TGTGCCAGCAGTTTTTCAGGAGGAAACACTGAAGCTTTCTTT.

This clonotype was detected a few times. Given a much more abundant clone one base away, this may be a read error. This chain joins TRBV7-9 and TRBJ2-5, with 8 bases that match TRBD1. In germline, CDR1 is SEHNR, CDR2 FQNEAQ (reference sequence). The CDR3 covers 16 residues. The ends lost 0 bases at V and 11 bases at J; junction bases unmatched: 14. The DNA for the CDR3 is TGTGCCAGCAGCTTAGCTGTGGGGACAGGAAACAATGAGCAGTACTTC. Amino acids: CASSLAVGTGNNEQYF.

To note about this clonotype: This may arise from a read error, as a much more abundant clone is one base away. The rearrangement links TRBV5-4 to TRBJ2-7; TRBD2 matches at 10 bases. The J call may be wrong; the DNA end is better matched by TRBJ2-5. The CDR3 loop spans 15 amino acids. Germline V gives CDR1 SGHNT, CDR2 YYREEE (reference sequence). CDR3 protein: CASSLGSSGGETQYF. The CDR3, as DNA: TGTGCCAGCAGCTTGGGGTCTAGCGGGGGAGAGACCCAGTACTTC.

This clonotype showed up just a few times. The chain employs TRBV6-2 or TRBV6-3 and TRBJ1-5; a weak D match, TRBD1 (5 bases). The germline V gene has CDR1 MNHEY and CDR2 SVGEGT. The CDR3 spans 14 residues. Between the trimmed V and J ends, which lost 2 bases and 5 bases, there was a span of 10 bases. The CDR3 reads CASSYLPRDQPQHF. The CDR3 nucleotides are TGTGCCAGCAGTTACCTTCCCAGGGATCAGCCCCAGCATTTT.

This clonotype was observed many times. The J gene is TRBJ1-4, the V gene TRBV12-3 or TRBV12-4; no firm D call. CDR3 size: 14 residues. Trimming cost V 7 bases and J 8 bases, with 17 bases left between them. DNA for the CDR3: TGTGCCAGCACCCCAGTGGGGAGAGGGGAAAAACTGTTTTTT. This codes for CASTPVGRGEKLFF.

In the case of this clonotype: This may be a read error, as it is one base from a much larger clone. V gene TRBV7-2 combines with J gene TRBJ2-6; a possible D gene is TRBD1 (5 bases). This CDR3 contains 17 residues. Germline CDR1 is SGHTA and CDR2 is FQGNSA. CDR3 residues: CASSLNRARPGADVLTF. DNA for the CDR3: TGTGCCAGCAGCTTAAACCGGGCGCGCCCTGGGGCCGACGTCCTGACTTTC.

This clonotype was seen repeatedly, ten times or more. The CDR3 reads CASTGGGLGEQFF. In DNA form, the CDR3 reads TGTGCCAGCACTGGGGGTGGGTTAGGTGAGCAGTTCTTC. The V and J genes are TRBV6-2 or TRBV6-3 and TRBJ2-1; TRBD1 or TRBD2 may be the D gene (5 bases each). Germline-derived CDR1 and CDR2 are MNHEY and SVGEGT. V was trimmed by 7 bases and J by 9 bases, leaving 16 bases between them. This CDR3 spans 13 amino acids.

This clonotype was seen at least ten times. CDR3 nucleotides: TGTGCCATCAGTGACAGAGACAGGACCCTCTACGAGCAGTACTTC. Its translation: CAISDRDRTLYEQYF. The chain uses TRBV10-3 and TRBJ2-7, with a possible D match to TRBD1 (6 bases). Germline V CDR1 and CDR2: ENHRY, SYGVKD. V was cut by 3 bases and J by 3 bases, with 15 bases left in between. CDR3 length: 15 amino acids.

This clonotype was seen more than once but under ten times. The chain combines TRBV29-1 with TRBJ1-3; perhaps TRBD1 as D (5 bases). Germline V gene data show CDR1 as SQVTM and CDR2 as ANQGSEA. The CDR3 contains 13 residues. V was shortened by 7 bases and J by 1 base, with 11 bases between the two germline ends. CDR3 amino acids: CSAGGISGNTIYF. The CDR3 region has the DNA TGCAGCGCTGGGGGGATATCTGGAAACACCATATATTTT.

In this sample, this clonotype turned up a few times. The chain joins TRBV7-2 to TRBJ2-4; 10 bases agree with TRBD1. The J call may be wrong; the DNA end is better matched by TRBJ2-7. Per the germline V gene, CDR1 is SGHTA and CDR2 is FQGNSA. CDR3 size: 15 residues. The CDR3 DNA sequence: TGTGCCAGCAGCTTAGGGACAGGGGGTTTACACGAGCAGTACTTC. This gives the protein CASSLGTGGLHEQYF.

With regard to this clonotype: A much larger clone is a single base away; this may be a read error. The chain recombines TRBV5-4 with TRBJ2-7, with TRBD1 identical over 10 bases. The CDR3 has 17 residues. The V segment lost 5 bases and the J segment 2 bases; nucleotides outside the gene matches: 13. CDR1 and CDR2 (germline): SGHNT, YYREEE (reference sequence). CDR3 sequence: CASRQGPPGQGTYEQYF. Here the CDR3 DNA reads TGTGCCAGCAGGCAGGGGCCACCGGGACAGGGGACCTACGAGCAGTACTTC.

Ten or more counts support this clonotype. The chain carries TRBV18 and TRBJ1-2; 9 bases fit TRBD1. The CDR3 has 15 residues. CDR1 is KGHSH and CDR2 is LQKENI in the germline V gene. V lost 3 bases to trimming and J lost 4 bases; unmatched junction nucleotides: 6. CDR3 in amino acids: CASSPGTGISYGYTF. In DNA form, the CDR3 reads TGTGCCAGCTCACCTGGGACAGGGATATCCTATGGCTACACCTTC.

This clonotype has a count of ten or more. The V and J genes are TRBV27 and TRBJ1-1, with a weak D call TRBD1 (6 bases). V was trimmed by 6 bases and J by 5 bases, leaving 16 bases between them. Germline V gene lookup returns CDR1 MNHEY and CDR2 SMNVEV (reference sequence). CDR3 length: 14 amino acids. This CDR3 reads CASSSGQLPTEAFF. The CDR3 DNA reads as TGTGCCAGCAGCTCCGGACAGCTCCCTACTGAAGCTTTCTTT.

This clonotype was counted at least ten times. V is TRBV10-3 and J is TRBJ1-4; D not certain. The germline gives CDR1 ENHRY, CDR2 SYGVKD. The CDR3 runs to 14 residues. Trimming pared 1 base from V and 0 bases from J, leaving 3 bases between. The CDR3: CAISELATNEKLFF. CDR3 nucleotide sequence: TGTGCCATCAGTGAGTTGGCAACTAATGAAAAACTGTTTTTT.

About this clonotype itself: This may stem from a read error, because a much larger clone lies one nucleotide away. V gene TRBV6-1 combines with J gene TRBJ2-6, with a tentative D call TRBD1 (5 bases). The CDR3 totals 17 residues. From germline, CDR1 is MNHNS and CDR2 SASEGT. The CDR3 DNA is TGTGCCAGCAGCGGACGCCAAGTCGGCTCTGGGGCCAACGCCCTGACTTTC. Translating gives CASSGRQVGSGANALTF.

This clonotype was detected many times. The chain couples TRBV5-1 to TRBJ2-3; D not certain. Germline values: CDR1 SGHRS, CDR2 YFSETQ. V dropped 0 bases and J dropped 6 bases, with 11 bases sitting between them. This CDR3 region has 14 residues. The CDR3 DNA follows: TGCGCCAGCAGCTTGGCCAAGGGATTGGATACGCAGTATTTT. This encodes CASSLAKGLDTQYF.

The chain employs TRBV5-1 and TRBJ1-2; D is undetermined. Germline-derived CDR1 and CDR2 are SGHRS and YFSETQ. The CDR3 loop spans 17 amino acids. V was cut by 4 bases and J by 3 bases, with 22 bases left in between. CDR3 sequence (DNA): TGCGCCAGCAGCCAGCAGCCGGGTGACGAAACCTACTATGGCTACACCTTC. Its protein is CASSQQPGDETYYGYTF. Based on the CDR3 plus reference TRBV5-1 and TRBJ1-2, the full variable domain is KAGVTQTPRYLIKTRGQQVTLSCSPISGHRSVSWYQQTPGQGLQFLFEYFSETQRNKGNFPGRFSGRQFSNSRSEMNVSTLELGDSALYLCASSQQPGDETYYGYTFGSGTRLTVV.

The V gene is TRBV7-2, the J gene TRBJ2-5; D may be TRBD2 (6 bases). Germline assignment: CDR1 SGHTA and CDR2 FQGNSA. V dropped 4 bases and J dropped 5 bases, with 17 bases sitting between them. This CDR3 has 15 amino acids. The chain's CDR3 is CASSYGRGTRETQYF. The DNA of the CDR3 is TGTGCCAGCAGCTACGGGCGGGGAACTCGGGAGACCCAGTACTTC.

Remarks on this clonotype: A read error may account for a junction end that differs from germline. V usage is TRBV6-1 and J usage is TRBJ2-4; D may be TRBD1 (6 bases). The CDR3 has 18 amino acids. Germline V gene sequence: CDR1 MNHNS, CDR2 SASEGT. The CDR3 sequence: CAGSEVSSGQGAKNIQYF. DNA of the CDR3: TGTGCCGGCAGTGAAGTATCATCAGGGCAGGGGGCCAAAAACATTCAGTACTTC.

This clonotype was seen a few times. Given a much more abundant clone one base away, this may be a read error. The chain carries TRBV5-5 and TRBJ2-7, with unresolved D. CDR1 SGHKS and CDR2 YYEKEE come from the germline V gene (reference sequence). V was clipped by 6 bases and J by 7 bases, with 11 bases between them. The length of the CDR3 is 11 residues. CDR3 loop: CASTLNNEQYF. In DNA, the CDR3 is TGTGCCAGCACCTTAAACAATGAGCAGTACTTC.